One and the same sample provided the 29 T cell receptor beta chains below, sequenced in a study of radiation and T cells in renal cell carcinoma. Regarding time point: blood 4 weeks post-SBRT, at nephrectomy. This sample's treatment: 15 Gy SBRT to primary tumor, nephrectomy 4 weeks later. The repertoire was sequenced with immunoSEQ multiplex PCR; TCRdb's copy has only in-frame clones and lacks some. The sample yields roughly 80,000 clones, 83% seen once. This specimen was blood, taken from a patient whose treatment included radiotherapy and nephrectomy. These receptor sequences come from a woman aged 60-70 years with renal cell carcinoma.

The chain combines TRBV5-1 with TRBJ1-6, with no clear D. The germline V gene encodes CDR1 SGHRS and CDR2 YFSETQ. This CDR3 has 13 amino acids. V dropped 0 bases and J dropped 7 bases, with 5 bases sitting between them. The CDR3 bases are TGCGCCAGCAGCTTGGAGCTAAATTCACCCCTCCACTTT. Translated, it gives CASSLELNSPLHF. The whole variable domain, remainder taken from reference TRBV5-1 and TRBJ1-6, is KAGVTQTPRYLIKTRGQQVTLSCSPISGHRSVSWYQQTPGQGLQFLFEYFSETQRNKGNFPGRFSGRQFSNSRSEMNVSTLELGDSALYLCASSLELNSPLHFGNGTRLTVT.

The CDR3 nucleotides read TGTGCCAGTAGTGCGTGGACAGGGGATAACACCGGGGAGCTGTTTTTT. It yields the protein CASSAWTGDNTGELFF. This chain links TRBV19 with TRBJ2-2; 9 bases match TRBD1. CDR1 and CDR2 from the germline V gene are LNHDA and SQIVND (reference sequence). This CDR3 is built from 16 residues. With 5 bases clipped from V and 2 bases from J, the junction kept 6 bases outside the gene matches.

This chain connects TRBV21-1 to TRBJ1-4; the DNA was not used to check the table's D call, TRBD1. TRBV21-1 is flagged as a pseudogene. CDR3 length equals 13 residues. DNA for the CDR3: TGTGCCAGCCAGACAGGGTGTAATGAAAAACTGTTTTTT. Amino acids: CASQTGCNEKLFF.

This clone appeared once. The chain links TRBV6-4 to TRBJ1-2, with 8 bases aligning to TRBD1. Germline CDR1 MRHNA, CDR2 SNTAGT. V dropped 3 bases and J dropped 4; count of bases not matched to a gene: 4. There are 14 residues in the CDR3. The CDR3 coding sequence is TGTGCCAGCAGTGAATATACAGGGGGCTATGGCTACACCTTC. This gives the protein CASSEYTGGYGYTF.

The chain combines TRBV6-1 with TRBJ2-3; D call uncertain. V was pared by 3 bases and J by 4 bases, with 8 bases between. Germline V gene data show CDR1 as MNHNS and CDR2 as SASEGT. This CDR3 is 13 amino acids long. The CDR3 here is CASSDGSSDTQYF. The DNA of the CDR3 is TGTGCCAGCAGTGATGGAAGCTCAGATACGCAGTATTTT.

The chain uses TRBV15 and TRBJ2-6, with D unresolved. The CDR3 has 15 amino acids. Germline-derived CDR1 and CDR2 are LNHNV and YYDKDF (reference sequence). Between the trimmed V and J ends, which lost 0 bases and 4 bases, there was a span of 7 bases. The CDR3 bases are TGTGCCACCAGCAGAGATCTTATGGGGGCCAACGTCCTGACTTTC. Encoded protein: CATSRDLMGANVLTF.

This sequence joins TRBV5-1 and TRBJ2-5; maybe TRBD1 (5 bases). This CDR3 comprises 14 residues. Germline V gene lookup returns CDR1 SGHRS and CDR2 YFSETQ. V shed 2 bases and J shed 0 bases, with 8 bases lying between them. CDR3 sequence reads: CASSLGRDQETQYF. The CDR3 region has the DNA TGCGCCAGCAGCTTAGGCAGGGACCAAGAGACCCAGTACTTC. The complete variable domain, with remaining parts taken from reference TRBV5-1 and TRBJ2-5, reads KAGVTQTPRYLIKTRGQQVTLSCSPISGHRSVSWYQQTPGQGLQFLFEYFSETQRNKGNFPGRFSGRQFSNSRSEMNVSTLELGDSALYLCASSLGRDQETQYFGPGTRLLVL.

The chain employs TRBV6-5 and TRBJ1-3; D is unclear. The CDR3 is 15 residues long. V lost 2 bases to trimming and J lost 0 bases, with 8 bases between them. The germline gives CDR1 MNHEY, CDR2 SVGAGI. CDR3 amino acids: CASSYSWSSGNTIYF. For the CDR3, the DNA is TGTGCCAGCAGTTACAGCTGGAGCTCTGGAAACACCATATATTTT.

The chain combines TRBV19 with TRBJ2-2; D might be TRBD2 (7 bases). The CDR3 covers 14 residues. Per the germline V gene, CDR1 is LNHDA and CDR2 is SQIVND (reference sequence). The V gene lost 7 bases and the J gene lost 3 bases, with 12 bases spanning the gap. CDR3 protein: CASIGGAYTGELFF. The CDR3 DNA reads TGTGCCAGTATTGGGGGGGCGTACACCGGGGAGCTGTTTTTT.

V usage is TRBV18 and J usage is TRBJ1-1, with D unresolved. The germline CDR1 and CDR2 sequences are KGHSH and LQKENI. This CDR3 region has 14 residues. V dropped 2 bases and J dropped 5 bases, with 12 bases sitting between them. CDR3 DNA: TGTGCCAGCTCACCAGACGGGGTGCGGACTGAAGCTTTCTTT. Translation: CASSPDGVRTEAFF.

This clone was detected only a few times. The V call is TRBV7-9, the J call TRBJ1-5, with unresolved D. Trimming left V 1 base short and J 9 bases short, with 22 bases between. CDR1 is SEHNR and CDR2 is FQNEAQ in the germline V gene (reference sequence). There are 17 residues in the CDR3. This CDR3 reads CASSLVVGIRASGPQHF. CDR3 coding DNA: TGTGCCAGCAGCTTAGTTGTTGGAATTCGGGCTTCAGGGCCCCAGCATTTT.

The chain recombines TRBV19 with TRBJ1-6, with D unresolved. Germline V lookup: CDR1 LNHDA, CDR2 SQIVND (reference sequence). The CDR3 sequence is 14 residues long. V was trimmed by 2 bases and J by 6 bases, leaving 8 bases between them. This CDR3 is CASSITAGNSPLHF. As DNA, the CDR3 is TGTGCCAGTAGTATAACGGCTGGTAATTCACCCCTCCACTTT.

This chain links TRBV4-3 with TRBJ2-1, with D hard to call. Germline loops: CDR1 LGHNA, CDR2 YSLEER. There are 15 residues in the CDR3. The V gene lost 3 bases and the J gene lost 4 bases, with 13 bases spanning the gap. CDR3 sequence: CASSQFRFDYNEQFF. CDR3 in DNA: TGCGCCAGCAGCCAGTTTCGTTTCGATTACAATGAGCAGTTCTTC.

CDR3 coding DNA: TGTGCCAGCAGCCCTGGACCCTTCAGCAATCAGCCCCAGCATTTT. This gives the protein CASSPGPFSNQPQHF. The J gene is TRBJ1-5, the V gene TRBV5-4, with D hard to call. Germline loops: CDR1 SGHNT, CDR2 YYREEE (reference sequence). V dropped 4 bases and J dropped 1 base, with 12 bases sitting between them. The CDR3 has 15 amino acids.

The rearrangement joins TRBV9 to TRBJ2-1, with D uncertain. CDR3 size: 15 residues. Trimming shortened V by 4 bases and J by 1 base, and 12 bases separated the two germline ends. The germline CDR1 and CDR2 sequences are SGDLS and YYNGEE. The CDR3 DNA is TGTGCCAGCAGCATTGGGCCCTCTTCCTACAATGAGCAGTTCTTC. Its protein product is CASSIGPSSYNEQFF.

The chain is built from TRBV11-1 and TRBJ1-2, with 9 bases matching TRBD1. The CDR3 sequence is 16 residues long. Germline V lookup: CDR1 SGHAT, CDR2 FQDESV (reference sequence). V lost 5 bases, J lost 7 bases, and 14 bases stayed unmatched. CDR3 sequence: CASSGTGREDMSGYTF. Here the CDR3 DNA reads TGTGCCAGCAGCGGGACAGGGAGAGAGGATATGAGTGGCTACACCTTC.

This CDR3 reads CASSSWGRGLIGELFF. The CDR3 DNA sequence: TGTGCCAGTAGCTCCTGGGGCAGGGGATTAATAGGGGAGCTGTTTTTT. The gene calls are TRBV19 and TRBJ2-2; TRBD1 might be the D (6 bases). Germline CDR1 LNHDA, CDR2 SQIVND (reference sequence). Trimming pared 6 bases from V and 8 bases from J, leaving 22 bases between. This CDR3 has 16 residues.

The chain is built from TRBV7-2 and TRBJ1-2; no definite D call. The germline V gene encodes CDR1 SGHTA and CDR2 FQGNSA. The CDR3 covers 15 residues. Trimming took off 1 base at V and 5 bases at J, with 14 bases between the two ends. For the CDR3, the DNA is TGTGCCAGCAGCTTAGGTCCGGTTGGAGGGTATGGCTACACCTTC. Residues: CASSLGPVGGYGYTF.

The V and J genes are TRBV9 and TRBJ2-5; D remains unclear. CDR1 is SGDLS, CDR2 YYNGEE, per germline. V dropped 0 bases and J dropped 5 bases, with 11 bases sitting between them. The CDR3 totals 14 residues. DNA of the CDR3: TGTGCCAGCAGCGTAGATAGGTTGGGGGAGACCCAGTACTTC. Its translation: CASSVDRLGETQYF.

Comment on this clone: One end of the junction fails to match germline, which may point to a read error. The chain is built from TRBV18 and TRBJ2-7, with TRBD2 matching over 9 bases. Germline values: CDR1 KGHSH, CDR2 LQKENI. CDR3 length: 14 amino acids. As DNA, the CDR3 is TGTGCCAGCGCACCTAGGCGGGAGGGATACGAGCAGTACTTC. Protein: CASAPRREGYEQYF.

The count of this clone is one. The rearrangement uses TRBV21-1 and TRBJ1-2; the D segment call TRBD1 is taken from the table without a DNA check. TRBV21-1 is a recognized pseudogene. The CDR3 totals 18 residues. This chain's CDR3 is CASSRPNDPRGGWDGYTF. CDR3 nucleotide sequence: TGTGCCAGCAGCAGACCCAACGACCCCAGGGGCGGATGGGATGGCTACACCTTC.

This clone showed up just a few times. V gene TRBV29-1 combines with J gene TRBJ1-1; D not resolved. Trimming stripped 1 base from V and 1 base from J, with 7 bases between. Germline CDR1 is SQVTM and CDR2 is ANQGSEA. The CDR3 length is 13 residues. In nucleotides, the CDR3 is TGCAGCGTTGAAGGTCAGGCGAACACTGAAGCTTTCTTT. It codes for CSVEGQANTEAFF.

The chain links TRBV28 to TRBJ1-2; a weak D match, TRBD1 (5 bases). In germline, CDR1 is MDHEN, CDR2 SYDVKM. V gave up 3 bases and J gave up 4 bases, with 15 bases separating them. The CDR3 length is 15 residues. CDR3 region: CASSFSDRPTYGYTF. The CDR3 bases are TGTGCCAGCAGTTTCTCAGACAGACCAACCTATGGCTACACCTTC.

This sequence joins TRBV5-1 and TRBJ1-1; the match to TRBD1 covers 9 bases. The CDR3 spans 19 residues. J was trimmed by 1 base and V by 0 bases; bases with no gene match: 13. Looked up from germline, CDR1 is SGHRS and CDR2 is YFSETQ. The CDR3 sequence is CASSLAGLTGGAGNTEAFF. The CDR3 bases are TGCGCCAGCAGCTTGGCCGGTCTTACAGGGGGCGCGGGGAACACTGAAGCTTTCTTT.

This chain joins TRBV7-9 and TRBJ2-5; D remains ambiguous. The V gene lost 9 bases and the J gene lost 1 base, with 12 bases spanning the gap. Germline V lookup: CDR1 SEHNR, CDR2 FQNEAQ (reference sequence). This CDR3 has 13 amino acids. This chain's CDR3 is CASTQAGQETQYF. The CDR3 coding sequence is TGTGCCAGTACCCAGGCCGGCCAAGAGACCCAGTACTTC.

The chain couples TRBV5-6 to TRBJ2-1, with TRBD2 matching 11 bases. Per the germline V gene, CDR1 is SGHDT and CDR2 is YYEEEE. CDR3 length: 17 amino acids. The ends lost 4 bases at V and 3 bases at J; junction bases unmatched: 9. CDR3 region: CASSGTLGTSGYNEQFF. The DNA of the CDR3 is TGTGCCAGCAGCGGCACACTTGGGACTAGCGGCTACAATGAGCAGTTCTTC.

The chain combines TRBV6-6 with TRBJ1-5, with 9 bases that match TRBD1. Germline-derived CDR1 and CDR2 are MNHNY and SVGAGI (reference sequence). This CDR3 spans 16 amino acids. Losses at the gene ends were 3 bases for V and 1 base for J; bases not matched to a gene: 4. The CDR3 DNA follows: TGTGCCAGCAGTTATAAACAGGGGGCGAGCAATCAGCCCCAGCATTTT. Protein product: CASSYKQGASNQPQHF.

This rearrangement joins TRBV28 to TRBJ2-7, with D unresolved. Germline-derived CDR1 and CDR2 are MDHEN and SYDVKM. V dropped 7 bases and J dropped 4 bases, with 17 bases sitting between them. The CDR3 runs 14 residues. The CDR3 coding sequence is TGTGCCAGCACTACCCCTTCAGGACCATACGAGCAGTACTTC. This encodes CASTTPSGPYEQYF.

The J gene is TRBJ2-3, the V gene TRBV15, with 8 bases fitting TRBD2. Per germline, CDR1 LNHNV and CDR2 YYDKDF (reference sequence). The CDR3 runs 15 residues. The ends lost 1 base at V and 3 bases at J; junction bases unmatched: 3. The CDR3 loop is CATSRGAGVTDTQYF. The CDR3 DNA is TGTGCCACCAGCAGAGGAGCGGGAGTGACAGATACGCAGTATTTT. Using reference TRBV15 and TRBJ2-3 for the parts outside the CDR3, the full variable domain is DAMVIQNPRYQVTQFGKPVTLSCSQTLNHNVMYWYQQKSSQAPKLLFHYYDKDFNNEADTPDNFQSRRPNTSFCFLDIRSPGLGDTAMYLCATSRGAGVTDTQYFGPGTRLTVL.